A single sample is the source of the 8 T cell receptor beta chains below, sequenced in a study of response to subunit inactivated influenza vaccine. TCRdb re-called the RT-PCR reads through MiXCR, storing one row per CDR3 protein. The repertoire holds fewer than 650,000 distinct CDR3 sequences, with about an eighth as singletons. Specimen: PBMCs from blood, collected 40 to 50 days after vaccination. These TCRs come from a man aged 45 to 65 who received an inactivated influenza vaccine.

The V call is TRBV2, the J call TRBJ2-2, with D unclear. Germline V gene sequence: CDR1 SNHLY, CDR2 FYNNEI. Trimming took off 5 bases at V and 2 bases at J, with 9 bases between the two ends. CDR3 length: 14 amino acids. The DNA for the CDR3 is TGTGCCAGCAGTTATATCCTCAACACCGGGGAGCTGTTTTTT. It is translated as CASSYILNTGELFF.

The chain employs TRBV10-3 and TRBJ2-3; D is perhaps TRBD2 (5 bases). The V gene lost 4 bases and the J gene lost 0 bases, with 11 bases spanning the gap. Germline CDR1 and CDR2: ENHRY and SYGVKD. This CDR3 spans 15 amino acids. DNA of the CDR3: TGTGCCATCAGTGGGACTTCTACTAGCACAGATACGCAGTATTTT. Its translation is CAISGTSTSTDTQYF.

The rearrangement joins TRBV5-1 to TRBJ2-3; 7 nucleotides line up with TRBD2. This CDR3 is 15 amino acids long. Losses at the gene ends were 7 bases for V and 2 bases for J; bases not matched to a gene: 10. The germline gives CDR1 SGHRS, CDR2 YFSETQ. Written as DNA, the CDR3 is TGCGCCAGCGCACCCCAGCGGGGAGACACAGATACGCAGTATTTT. Protein product: CASAPQRGDTDTQYF.

This chain connects TRBV20-1 to TRBJ2-7, with 7 bases identical to TRBD2. The germline V gene encodes CDR1 DFQATT and CDR2 SNEGSKA (reference sequence). The CDR3 extends over 15 amino acids. Losses at the gene ends were 0 bases for V and 5 bases for J; bases not matched to a gene: 10. The CDR3 DNA follows: TGCAGTGCTAGAGATTATCGCGGGAGAGGAAACGAGCAGTACTTC. This encodes CSARDYRGRGNEQYF.

The genes are TRBV6-2 or TRBV6-3 and TRBJ2-1; 9 bases map to TRBD2. This CDR3 region has 16 residues. With V trimmed by 7 bases and J by 7 bases, 14 bases remained unmatched. Germline V CDR1 and CDR2: MNHEY, SVGEGT. The CDR3 reads CASMPPLAGVSNEQFF. The CDR3 DNA reads TGTGCCAGCATGCCGCCCTTAGCGGGAGTGAGTAATGAGCAGTTCTTC.

The genes are TRBV7-3 and TRBJ1-2; the D gene is possibly TRBD1 (6 bases). V lost 5 bases, J lost 4 bases, and 20 bases lay in between. The length of the CDR3 is 16 residues. From germline, CDR1 is SGHTA and CDR2 FQGTGA. The CDR3 region is CASSRMGGGQRYGYTF. CDR3 sequence (DNA): TGTGCCAGCAGCAGAATGGGTGGGGGGCAGCGCTATGGCTACACCTTC. The full variable domain, rest sourced from reference TRBV7-3 and TRBJ1-2, is GAGVSQTPSNKVTEKGKYVELRCDPISGHTALYWYRQSLGQGPEFLIYFQGTGAADDSGLPNDRFFAVRPEGSVSTLKIQRTERGDSAVYLCASSRMGGGQRYGYTFGSGTRLTVV.

This clonotype was seen more than once but under ten times. The chain uses TRBV7-9 and TRBJ2-3; 13 bases agree with TRBD2. Germline-derived CDR1 and CDR2 are SEHNR and FQNEAQ (reference sequence). This CDR3 comprises 16 residues. V was clipped by 5 bases and J by 4 bases; unmatched bases: 6. CDR3: CASSRGLAGDSDTQYF. The DNA for the CDR3 is TGTGCCAGCAGCCGTGGACTAGCGGGAGACTCAGATACGCAGTATTTT.

This clonotype occurred many times. V gene TRBV5-1 combines with J gene TRBJ1-5; 7 bases match TRBD1. Germline V gives CDR1 SGHRS, CDR2 YFSETQ. The trim removed 2 bases at V and 7 bases at J, leaving 9 bases unmatched. This CDR3 region has 15 residues. CDR3 nucleotides: TGCGCCAGCAGCTTAGAGGGGGCGACTGGACAGCCCCAGCATTTT. Translating gives CASSLEGATGQPQHF.